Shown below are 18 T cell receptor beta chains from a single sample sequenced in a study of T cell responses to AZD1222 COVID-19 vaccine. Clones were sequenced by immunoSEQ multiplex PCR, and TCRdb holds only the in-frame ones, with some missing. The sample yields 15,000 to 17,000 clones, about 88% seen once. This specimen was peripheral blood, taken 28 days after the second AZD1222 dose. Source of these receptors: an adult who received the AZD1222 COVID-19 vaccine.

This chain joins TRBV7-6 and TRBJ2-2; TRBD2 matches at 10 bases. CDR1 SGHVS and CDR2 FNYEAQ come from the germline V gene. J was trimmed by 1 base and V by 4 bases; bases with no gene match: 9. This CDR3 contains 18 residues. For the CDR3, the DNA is TGTGCCAGCAGCTCCCGCCCAACTAGCGGGGTGAACACCGGGGAGCTGTTTTTT. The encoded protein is CASSSRPTSGVNTGELFF.

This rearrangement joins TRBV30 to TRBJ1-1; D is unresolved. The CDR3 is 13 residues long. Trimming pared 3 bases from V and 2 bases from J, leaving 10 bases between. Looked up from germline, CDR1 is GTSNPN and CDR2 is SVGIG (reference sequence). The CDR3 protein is CAWRWTANTEAFF. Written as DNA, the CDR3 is TGTGCCTGGAGATGGACGGCAAACACTGAAGCTTTCTTT.

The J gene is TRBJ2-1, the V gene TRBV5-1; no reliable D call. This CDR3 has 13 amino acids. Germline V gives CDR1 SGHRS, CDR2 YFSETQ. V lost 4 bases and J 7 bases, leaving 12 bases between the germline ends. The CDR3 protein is CASSVRANNEQFF. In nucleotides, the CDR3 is TGCGCCAGCAGCGTCCGGGCCAATAATGAGCAGTTCTTC. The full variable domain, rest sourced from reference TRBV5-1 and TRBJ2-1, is KAGVTQTPRYLIKTRGQQVTLSCSPISGHRSVSWYQQTPGQGLQFLFEYFSETQRNKGNFPGRFSGRQFSNSRSEMNVSTLELGDSALYLCASSVRANNEQFFGPGTRLTVL.

The CDR3 region has the DNA TGTGCCAGCAGTTCCCTAGCGGGGTTCGTCAATGAGCAGTTCTTC. Translated: CASSSLAGFVNEQFF. J is TRBJ2-1 and V is TRBV6-5; 9 nucleotides agree with TRBD2. CDR3 length: 15 residues. Per germline, CDR1 MNHEY and CDR2 SVGAGI. The V gene end was trimmed by 4 bases and the J gene end by 6 bases; junction bases not matched to a gene: 7.

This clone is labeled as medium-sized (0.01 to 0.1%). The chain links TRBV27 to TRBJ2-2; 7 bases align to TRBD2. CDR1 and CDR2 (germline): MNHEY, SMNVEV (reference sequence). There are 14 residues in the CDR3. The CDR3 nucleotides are TGTGCACAATGGGCGGGAGTACGCACCGGGGAGCTGTTTTTT. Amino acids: CAQWAGVRTGELFF.

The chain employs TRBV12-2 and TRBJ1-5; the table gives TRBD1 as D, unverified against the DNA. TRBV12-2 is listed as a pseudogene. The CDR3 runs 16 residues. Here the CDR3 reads CASRFPSARGDQPQHF. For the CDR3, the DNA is TGTGCAAGTCGCTTCCCCTCGGCCAGGGGTGATCAGCCCCAGCATTTT.

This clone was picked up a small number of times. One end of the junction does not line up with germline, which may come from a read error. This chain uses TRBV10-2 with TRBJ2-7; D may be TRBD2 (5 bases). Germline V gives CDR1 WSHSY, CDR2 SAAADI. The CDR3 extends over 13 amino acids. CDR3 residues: CASSEEGSSEQYF. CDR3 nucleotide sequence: TGCGCCAGCAGTGAGGAGGGTTCCTCCGAGCAGTACTTC.

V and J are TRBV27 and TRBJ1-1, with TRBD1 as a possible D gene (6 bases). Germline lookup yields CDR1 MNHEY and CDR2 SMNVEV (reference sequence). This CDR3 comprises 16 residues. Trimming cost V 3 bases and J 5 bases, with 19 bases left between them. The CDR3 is CASSFFDGGVGTEAFF. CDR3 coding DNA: TGTGCCAGCAGTTTTTTTGACGGGGGCGTGGGAACTGAAGCTTTCTTT.

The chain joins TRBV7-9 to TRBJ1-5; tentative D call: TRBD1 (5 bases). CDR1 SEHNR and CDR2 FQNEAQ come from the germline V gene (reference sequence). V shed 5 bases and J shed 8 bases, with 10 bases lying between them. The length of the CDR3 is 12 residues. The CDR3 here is CASSPRDEPQHF. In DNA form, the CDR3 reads TGTGCCAGCAGCCCCCGGGACGAGCCCCAGCATTTT.

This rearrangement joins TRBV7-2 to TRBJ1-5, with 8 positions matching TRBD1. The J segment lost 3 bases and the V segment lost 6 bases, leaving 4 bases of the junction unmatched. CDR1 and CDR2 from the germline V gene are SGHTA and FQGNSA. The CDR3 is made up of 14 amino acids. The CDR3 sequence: CASSTGGINQPQHF. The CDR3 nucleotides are TGTGCCAGCAGTACAGGGGGTATCAATCAGCCCCAGCATTTT. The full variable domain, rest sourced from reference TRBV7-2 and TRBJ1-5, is GAGVSQSPSNKVTEKGKDVELRCDPISGHTALYWYRQSLGQGLEFLIYFQGNSAPDKSGLPSDRFSAERTGGSVSTLTIQRTQQEDSAVYLCASSTGGINQPQHFGDGTRLSIL.

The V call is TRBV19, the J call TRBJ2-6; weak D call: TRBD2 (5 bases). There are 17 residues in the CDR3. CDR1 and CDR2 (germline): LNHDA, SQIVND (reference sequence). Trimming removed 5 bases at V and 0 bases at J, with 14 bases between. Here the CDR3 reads CASSPTPAGSGANVLTF. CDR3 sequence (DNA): TGTGCCAGTAGTCCGACTCCGGCGGGCTCTGGGGCCAACGTCCTGACTTTC.

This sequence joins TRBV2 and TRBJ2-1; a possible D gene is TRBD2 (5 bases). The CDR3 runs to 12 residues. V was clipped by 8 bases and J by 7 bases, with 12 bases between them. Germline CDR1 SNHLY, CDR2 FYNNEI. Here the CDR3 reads CASLDWRNEQFF. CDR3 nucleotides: TGTGCCAGCCTGGATTGGAGGAATGAGCAGTTCTTC.

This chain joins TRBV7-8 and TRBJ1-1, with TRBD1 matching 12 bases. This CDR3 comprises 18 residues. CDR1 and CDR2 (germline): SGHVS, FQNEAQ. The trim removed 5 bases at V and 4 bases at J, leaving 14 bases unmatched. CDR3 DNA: TGTGCCAGCAGCCGGACCCGGGACAGGGGGCGGAGGGGCACTGAAGCTTTCTTT. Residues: CASSRTRDRGRRGTEAFF.

The CDR3 DNA follows: TGTGCCAGTAGTATCGACGGGACAGGGGACTATGGCTACACCTTC. Translating it yields CASSIDGTGDYGYTF. The V gene is TRBV19, the J gene TRBJ1-2, with 10 bases that match TRBD1. V trimming: 3 bases; J trimming: 3 bases; junction bases outside the gene matches: 4. Germline lookup yields CDR1 LNHDA and CDR2 SQIVND (reference sequence). This CDR3 has 15 residues.

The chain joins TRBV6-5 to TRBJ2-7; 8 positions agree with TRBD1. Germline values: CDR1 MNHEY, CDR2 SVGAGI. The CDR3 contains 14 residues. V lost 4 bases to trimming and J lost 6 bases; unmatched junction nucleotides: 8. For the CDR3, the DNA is TGTGCCAGCAGTTGGGGGCAGGGGGCTCCCGAGCAGTACTTC. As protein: CASSWGQGAPEQYF.

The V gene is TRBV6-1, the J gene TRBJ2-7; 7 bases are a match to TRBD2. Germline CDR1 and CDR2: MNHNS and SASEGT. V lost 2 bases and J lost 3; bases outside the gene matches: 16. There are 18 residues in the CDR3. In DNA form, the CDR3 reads TGTGCCAGCAGTGAACGTGTGGGAGGGAGAGGAAATTTCTACGAGCAGTACTTC. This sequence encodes CASSERVGGRGNFYEQYF.

CDR3 nucleotides: TGTGCCACCTCCGACACCTCGAACACCGGGGAGCTGTTTTTT. Amino acid sequence: CATSDTSNTGELFF. The gene calls are TRBV25-1 and TRBJ2-2, with unresolved D. The CDR3 is 14 residues long. Trimming removed 10 bases from V and 0 bases from J, with 12 bases in between. From germline, CDR1 is MGHDK and CDR2 SYGVNS. Filled out from reference TRBV25-1 and TRBJ2-2, the complete variable domain reads EADIYQTPRYLVIGTGKKITLECSQTMGHDKMYWYQQDPGMELHLIHYSYGVNSTEKGDLSSESTVSRIRTEHFPLTLESARPSHTSQYLCATSDTSNTGELFFGEGSRLTVL.

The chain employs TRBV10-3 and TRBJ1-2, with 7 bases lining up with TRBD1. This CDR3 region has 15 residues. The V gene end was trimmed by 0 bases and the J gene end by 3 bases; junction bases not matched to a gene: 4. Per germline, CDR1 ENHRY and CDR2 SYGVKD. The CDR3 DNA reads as TGTGCCATCAGTGAGTCCGACAGGGCGGACTATGGCTACACCTTC. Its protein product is CAISESDRADYGYTF.